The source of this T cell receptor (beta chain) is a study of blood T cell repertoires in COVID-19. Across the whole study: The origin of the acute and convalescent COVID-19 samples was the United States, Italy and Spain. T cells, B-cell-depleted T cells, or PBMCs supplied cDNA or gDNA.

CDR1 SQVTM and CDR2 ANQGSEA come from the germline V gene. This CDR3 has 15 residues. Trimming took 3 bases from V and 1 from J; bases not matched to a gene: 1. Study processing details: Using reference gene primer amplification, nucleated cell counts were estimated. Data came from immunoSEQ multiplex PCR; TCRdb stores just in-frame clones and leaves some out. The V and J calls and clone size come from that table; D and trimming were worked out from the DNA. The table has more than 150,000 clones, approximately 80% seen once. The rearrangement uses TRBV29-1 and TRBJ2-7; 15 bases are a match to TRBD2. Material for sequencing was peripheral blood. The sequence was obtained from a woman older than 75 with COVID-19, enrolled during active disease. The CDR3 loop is CSVEGLAGGSYEQYF. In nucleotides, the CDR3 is TGCAGCGTTGAGGGACTAGCGGGAGGTTCCTACGAGCAGTACTTC.